This TCR beta chain was recorded in a study of T-cell reconstitution after alpha-beta-depleted transplantation in children. Molecular barcoding with unique molecular identifiers was used for the TCRbeta library. TCRdb re-analysed the PCR reads in MiXCR, keeping a single row per CDR3 protein. This table holds a few hundred thousand distinct CDR3 sequences, approximately 20% found once. This clonotype was observed a handful of times. V lost 0 bases, J lost 3 bases, and 3 bases stayed unmatched. Germline V gives CDR1 LGHNA, CDR2 YNFKEQ. The length of the CDR3 is 16 residues. The specimen comprised PBMCs from the stem cell graft donor, sampled from the stem cell graft. The V call is TRBV4-2, the J call TRBJ2-1, with 9 positions matching TRBD1. The TCR was taken from a human donor who donated a stem cell graft to a child with acute lymphoblastic leukemia. DNA of the CDR3: TGTGCCAGCAGCCAAGATTGGACAGGGGACTACAATGAGCAGTTCTTC. This translates into CASSQDWTGDYNEQFF.